One sample yielded the 26 T cell receptor beta chains listed below, sequenced in a study of PD-1 blockade in classical Hodgkin lymphoma. Measured with immunoSEQ multiplex PCR; TCRdb has only the in-frame clones, and not every one. The sample yields 20,000 to 25,000 clones, around four fifths seen once. No patient escaped relapse after autologous stem cell transplantation, and brentuximab vedotin exposure varied. Sequenced material: peripheral blood mononuclear cells (PBMCs), taken before the second cycle of nivolumab. Receptors were obtained from a human donor with classical Hodgkin lymphoma.

A single count supports this clone. V is TRBV10-2 and J is TRBJ2-7; unclear D gene. The CDR3 has 15 amino acids. The germline V and J ends were trimmed by 1 base and 7 bases, with 17 bases remaining between them. Germline V gene sequence: CDR1 WSHSY, CDR2 SAAADI. CDR3 protein: CASSELGLTTKEQYF. The CDR3 DNA follows: TGCGCCAGCAGTGAGTTGGGCCTTACCACTAAGGAGCAGTACTTC.

In nucleotides, the CDR3 is TGCAGCGTTGAAATGCCGGGACAGGGTGAAGAGACCCAGTACTTC. Its protein product is CSVEMPGQGEETQYF. The rearrangement joins TRBV29-1 to TRBJ2-5, with 9 bases lining up with TRBD1. The trim removed 2 bases at V and 3 bases at J, leaving 7 bases unmatched. The CDR3 totals 15 residues. The V gene's germline CDR1 is SQVTM and CDR2 ANQGSEA.

J is TRBJ2-5 and V is TRBV9; possibly TRBD1 or TRBD2 for D (5 bases each). Trimming shortened V by 1 base and J by 5 bases, and 12 bases separated the two germline ends. This CDR3 has 14 amino acids. Germline V CDR1 and CDR2: SGDLS, YYNGEE. The CDR3 spells CASSVPGRGETQYF. The DNA of the CDR3 is TGTGCCAGCAGCGTACCGGGACGCGGGGAGACCCAGTACTTC.

The V gene is TRBV11-3, the J gene TRBJ1-3; perhaps TRBD1 as D (5 bases). This CDR3 region has 17 residues. Trimming removed 0 bases at V and 0 bases at J, with 12 bases between. Germline CDR1 and CDR2: SGHNT and YENEEA. This CDR3 reads CASSLEGWGISGNTIYF. The CDR3 DNA reads as TGTGCCAGCAGCTTAGAAGGCTGGGGGATCTCTGGAAACACCATATATTTT.

The CDR3 nucleotides are TGTGCTAGTGGTTTGGGAGAGTGGGGCTACACCTTC. It encodes CASGLGEWGYTF. The rearrangement joins TRBV12-5 to TRBJ1-2; D is ambiguous. This CDR3 has 12 amino acids. The germline V gene has CDR1 LGHNT and CDR2 FRNRAP. V was cut by 1 base and J by 8 bases, with 8 bases left in between.

This chain joins TRBV2 and TRBJ2-5; TRBD2 aligns across 9 bases. In germline, CDR1 is SNHLY, CDR2 FYNNEI. The length of the CDR3 is 14 residues. Trimming removed 4 bases from V and 4 bases from J; junction bases left unmatched: 4. CDR3 loop: CASSAGGGGETQYF. In nucleotides, the CDR3 is TGTGCCAGCAGTGCGGGCGGGGGGGGAGAGACCCAGTACTTC.

The chain combines TRBV10-3 with TRBJ1-5; D not certain. CDR3 length: 13 residues. V was cut by 6 bases and J by 3 bases, with 9 bases left in between. CDR1 ENHRY and CDR2 SYGVKD come from the germline V gene. The chain's CDR3 is CAISRTYNQPQHF. CDR3 sequence (DNA): TGTGCCATCAGCCGGACGTACAATCAGCCCCAGCATTTT.

The chain joins TRBV15 to TRBJ2-6; D remains unclear. The CDR3 extends over 14 amino acids. Trimming pared 5 bases from V and 0 bases from J, leaving 5 bases between. The germline V gene encodes CDR1 LNHNV and CDR2 YYDKDF (reference sequence). CDR3 coding DNA: TGTGCCACCAGCCAAATCTCTGGGGCCAACGTCCTGACTTTC. It is translated as CATSQISGANVLTF. The complete variable domain, with remaining parts taken from reference TRBV15 and TRBJ2-6, reads DAMVIQNPRYQVTQFGKPVTLSCSQTLNHNVMYWYQQKSSQAPKLLFHYYDKDFNNEADTPDNFQSRRPNTSFCFLDIRSPGLGDTAMYLCATSQISGANVLTFGAGSRLTVL.

On this clone: The sample holds other DNA sequences that translate to the same CDR3. The chain recombines TRBV4-3 with TRBJ1-2; D remains unclear. Germline V gene sequence: CDR1 LGHNA, CDR2 YSLEER. V was shortened by 1 base and J by 2 bases, with 11 bases between the two germline ends. This CDR3 is built from 15 residues. This CDR3 is CASSQGGGQNYGYTF. The DNA of the CDR3 is TGCGCCAGCAGCCAAGGAGGCGGTCAAAACTATGGCTACACCTTC.

The chain employs TRBV7-8 and TRBJ2-2; D is unresolved. With 2 bases removed from V and 6 bases from J, the gap between germline ends came to 13 bases. Germline values: CDR1 SGHVS, CDR2 FQNEAQ. The CDR3 contains 15 residues. The CDR3 DNA sequence: TGTGCCAGCAGCTTACAAGGGTTGGGTGCCGGGGAGCTGTTTTTT. Translated: CASSLQGLGAGELFF.

The V gene is TRBV27, the J gene TRBJ1-6; 9 bases align to TRBD1. This CDR3 contains 17 residues. The J segment lost 7 bases and the V segment lost 3 bases, leaving 10 bases of the junction unmatched. The germline CDR1 and CDR2 sequences are MNHEY and SMNVEV (reference sequence). The CDR3 sequence: CASSFVWGQGANSPLHF. CDR3 in DNA: TGTGCCAGCAGTTTTGTCTGGGGACAGGGCGCAAATTCACCCCTCCACTTT.

This chain connects TRBV18 to TRBJ2-4; D may be TRBD1 (6 bases). Germline V CDR1 and CDR2: KGHSH, LQKENI. V was pared by 3 bases and J by 1 base, with 13 bases between. CDR3 length: 16 amino acids. The CDR3 bases are TGTGCCAGCTCACCTACGACAGGATCTGCCAAAAACATTCAGTACTTC. Its translation: CASSPTTGSAKNIQYF.

The chain joins TRBV10-1 to TRBJ2-7, with D perhaps being TRBD1 or TRBD2 (5 bases each). This CDR3 is 15 amino acids long. CDR1 is WNHNN, CDR2 SYGVQD, per germline (reference sequence). Trimming left V 7 bases short and J 0 bases short, with 16 bases between. CDR3 sequence (DNA): TGCGCCAGCAAGAGGGGTAAGGCTCTCTCCTACGAGCAGTACTTC. Translation gives CASKRGKALSYEQYF.

V is TRBV7-9 and J is TRBJ1-3; D unresolved. The CDR3 runs 15 residues. Trimming pared 6 bases from V and 0 bases from J, leaving 12 bases between. The germline CDR1 and CDR2 sequences are SEHNR and FQNEAQ (reference sequence). CDR3 sequence: CASSRPGISGNTIYF. CDR3 DNA sequence: TGTGCCAGCAGTAGGCCGGGGATCTCTGGAAACACCATATATTTT. The full variable domain, completed using reference TRBV7-9 and TRBJ1-3, is DTGVSQNPRHKITKRGQNVTFRCDPISEHNRLYWYRQTLGQGPEFLTYFQNEAQLEKSRLLSDRFSAERPKGSFSTLEIQRTEQGDSAMYLCASSRPGISGNTIYFGEGSWLTVV.

The rearrangement joins TRBV11-1 to TRBJ1-1; D is possibly TRBD1 (5 bases). V dropped 5 bases and J dropped 1 base, with 17 bases sitting between them. The CDR3 is 16 amino acids. The germline CDR1 and CDR2 sequences are SGHAT and FQDESV (reference sequence). The CDR3 region is CASSKFREFGNTEAFF. For the CDR3, the DNA is TGTGCCAGCAGCAAATTCAGGGAATTTGGGAACACTGAAGCTTTCTTT.

The V gene is TRBV9, the J gene TRBJ1-3; no firm D call. V lost 1 base, J lost 0 bases, and 8 bases lay in between. CDR3 length: 15 residues. The germline V gene encodes CDR1 SGDLS and CDR2 YYNGEE. The CDR3 protein is CASSVSDYSGNTIYF. CDR3 bases: TGTGCCAGCAGCGTATCCGATTACTCTGGAAACACCATATATTTT.

The chain recombines TRBV19 with TRBJ2-5; TRBD2 is a possible D gene (5 bases). Germline CDR1 LNHDA, CDR2 SQIVND (reference sequence). CDR3 size: 15 residues. V was cut by 3 bases and J by 3 bases, with 14 bases left in between. CDR3 residues: CASSIEAPGEETQYF. The CDR3 bases are TGTGCCAGTAGTATCGAGGCCCCCGGGGAAGAGACCCAGTACTTC.

The chain has TRBV5-6 and TRBJ1-3; D call uncertain. Between the trimmed V and J ends, which lost 4 bases and 0 bases, there was a span of 5 bases. CDR3 length: 13 residues. CDR1 and CDR2 from the germline V gene are SGHDT and YYEEEE. The CDR3 bases are TGTGCCAGCAGCGCCATCTCTGGAAACACCATATATTTT. Translating gives CASSAISGNTIYF.

The V and J genes are TRBV5-1 and TRBJ2-2; D not resolved. Germline V gene sequence: CDR1 SGHRS, CDR2 YFSETQ. V lost 0 bases to trimming and J lost 5 bases, with 8 bases between them. CDR3 length equals 14 residues. CDR3 bases: TGCGCCAGCAGCTTGGAGGCACGTACCGGGGAGCTGTTTTTT. Its translation is CASSLEARTGELFF.

The V call is TRBV10-3, the J call TRBJ2-3; D is possibly TRBD2 (6 bases). The CDR3 covers 14 residues. Germline V CDR1 and CDR2: ENHRY, SYGVKD. Trimming shortened V by 6 bases and J by 0 bases, and 10 bases separated the two germline ends. Here the CDR3 reads CAISHSGSTDTQYF. CDR3 nucleotides: TGTGCCATCAGCCACAGCGGGAGCACAGATACGCAGTATTTT.

This chain connects TRBV30 to TRBJ1-1; 7 nucleotides align to TRBD1. This CDR3 spans 11 amino acids. CDR1 and CDR2 (germline): GTSNPN, SVGIG (reference sequence). V gave up 3 bases and J gave up 6 bases; unmatched junction bases: 1. The CDR3 region is CAWRDRAEAFF. DNA for the CDR3: TGTGCCTGGAGAGACAGGGCTGAAGCTTTCTTT.

The rearrangement joins TRBV13 to TRBJ2-1, with 10 bases identical to TRBD2. V shed 5 bases and J 8 bases; nucleotides not matched to a gene: 9. This CDR3 is built from 15 residues. Germline V CDR1 and CDR2: PRHDT, FYEKMQ (reference sequence). Here the CDR3 reads CASSISGLAFYEQFF. The CDR3 DNA reads TGTGCCAGCAGCATCTCGGGACTAGCGTTTTATGAGCAGTTCTTC. Supplemented by reference TRBV13 and TRBJ2-1, the full variable domain reads AAGVIQSPRHLIKEKRETATLKCYPIPRHDTVYWYQQGPGQDPQFLISFYEKMQSDKGSIPDRFSAQQFSDYHSELNMSSLELGDSALYFCASSISGLAFYEQFFGPGTRLTVL.

The V call is TRBV6-1, the J call TRBJ2-7, with D perhaps matching TRBD1 (5 bases). From germline, CDR1 is MNHNS and CDR2 SASEGT. V was clipped by 4 bases and J by 0 bases, with 13 bases between them. The CDR3 totals 15 residues. This CDR3 reads CASSVGRTPSYEQYF. The CDR3 coding sequence is TGTGCCAGCAGTGTAGGTCGGACACCCTCCTACGAGCAGTACTTC.

A few counts support this clone. The chain links TRBV5-4 to TRBJ1-2; TRBD1 matches at 8 bases. Germline CDR1 is SGHNT and CDR2 is YYREEE (reference sequence). The CDR3 is 14 amino acids. Trimming took 4 bases from V and 8 from J; bases not matched to a gene: 10. For the CDR3, the DNA is TGTGCCAGCAGCCCAGGACAGGGTTTGAGAGGCTACACCTTC. This codes for CASSPGQGLRGYTF.

The chain combines TRBV18 with TRBJ2-3, with D tentatively TRBD2 (6 bases). Germline assignment: CDR1 KGHSH and CDR2 LQKENI. The V end lost 0 bases, the J end lost 0 bases, and 10 bases lay between the germline ends. The CDR3 has 16 residues. The CDR3 coding sequence is TGTGCCAGCTCACCACCGTTGGGGGGAAGCACAGATACGCAGTATTTT. Protein: CASSPPLGGSTDTQYF.

The chain uses TRBV27 and TRBJ1-5; 8 bases align to TRBD1. V shed 5 bases and J 3 bases; nucleotides not matched to a gene: 6. From germline, CDR1 is MNHEY and CDR2 SMNVEV (reference sequence). There are 15 residues in the CDR3. CDR3 sequence (DNA): TGTGCCAGCAGTCCCGGACAGGGCTACAATCAGCCCCAGCATTTT. Translation gives CASSPGQGYNQPQHF.